This record concerns one TCR beta chain sequence. The antigen is unknown. The data were obtained in a study of OX40 agonist ivuxolimab in advanced cancers. General observations from the study: Clonal expansion by week 6 occurred in CD4+ and CD8+ blood T cells (at 0.1 to 3.0 mg/kg).

Germline V CDR1 and CDR2: LNHDA, SQIVND (reference sequence). V was clipped by 7 bases and J by 0 bases, with 9 bases between them. This CDR3 has 14 amino acids. Assay used: immunoSEQ multiplex PCR; TCRdb lists only in-frame clones, some missing. This table holds about 76,000 clones, around four fifths found once. Sample: CD4+ or CD8+ T cells sorted from blood, taken in a trial of the OX40 agonist ivuxolimab. The TCR originated in an adult with an advanced solid tumor such as melanoma, head and neck, liver or kidney cancer. The rearrangement joins TRBV19 to TRBJ2-2, with D uncertain. The chain's CDR3 is CASTDTPNTGELFF. The DNA of the CDR3 is TGTGCCAGTACCGACACGCCGAACACCGGGGAGCTGTTTTTT.